This T cell receptor (beta chain) was observed in a study of Tregs in tolerant kidney transplant recipients (dated by TCRdb to the late 2010s). Broadly, across the study: TCRbeta sequencing was used in the study to identify donor-specific regulatory T cells before combined kidney and bone marrow transplantation, and the identified cells were then tracked after transplant. In 3 healthy controls, several methods of expanding Tregs specific for an allogeneic donor were compared by TCRbeta repertoire sequencing. The paper as a whole reports these results and caveats: Biological reproducibility was not examined directly, but technical replication error appeared to be minimal. Expanding Tregs with activated donor B cells appeared to identify the most biologically relevant and donor-specific TCRbeta repertoire. Because only a small number of patients were included, the study had limitations, and the results will need to be validated in larger populations as well as under other immunosuppression protocols.

For TCRbeta CDR3 sequencing, genomic DNA was extracted from sorted cells using the QIAGEN DNeasy Blood and Tissue Kit. High-throughput TCRbeta CDR3 sequencing, which included PCR amplification with bias correction and internal controls, was done commercially through immunoSEQ. Per the source publication's procedure: A unique productive TCRbeta sequence was defined by the CDR3 nucleotide sequence when primers matched, and otherwise by the CDR3 amino acid sequence together with the Vbeta and Jbeta genes. Sorting error was corrected by removing sequences shared between sorted populations at a frequency ratio of 2:1 or less, and the remaining shared sequences were assigned to the higher population. Donor-reactive sequences were defined as at least 5-fold expanded in CFSE-low cells versus unstimulated cells, with frequency of at least 0.01% in CFSE-low cells. Repertoire divergence was quantified by Jensen-Shannon divergence using the top 100 TCRbeta sequences ranked by frequency. For any sample with multiple sequencing runs, sorting error was corrected in each run separately before the runs were pooled. In TCRdb, the immuneACCESS table is reduced to in-frame sequences with V and J assigned. These tables do not hold every clone; where another copy was compared, an unresolved V gene accounts for under half, and the others remain unexplained. V, J and clone size were drawn from that table, and D and trimming were deduced from the DNA. The sample records tens of thousands of clones, about 90% of which are singletons. The ten largest clones represent about 0.71% of the sample.

There are 16 amino acids in the CDR3, from cysteine to phenylalanine inclusive. Of all the DNA, just the CDR3 is kept, 48 bases in frame from base 1. CDR1 is given as LNHDA and CDR2 as SQIVND, both from the germline V gene (reference sequence). V sheds 3 bases and J sheds 2 bases, leaving 17 bases between their ends. Thawed PBMCs were FACS-sorted into unstimulated Tregs (CD4+CD25+CD127-), CD4+ non-Tregs (CD4+CD25-), CD4 cells and CD8 cells. Prior to Treg sorting, thawed PBMCs were rested overnight with 200 IU/ml IL-2 at 37 degrees C. Blood from healthy controls was obtained either from healthy volunteers or as purchased buffy coats. Healthy control blood was processed to PBMCs by Ficoll density gradient and cryopreserved, and patient PBMCs were collected before and after transplant. Turning to this clone: Its antigen is not yet known. Qualities for individual bases were not recorded, and no much larger clone is one base off.

The receptor comes from a human donor in good health. The sequenced sample was Tregs from blood. The V and J genes are TRBV19 and TRBJ2-7; no D segment can be confidently identified. The CDR3 region: CASSIGRPPWAYEQYF. In nucleotides, the sequence is TGTGCCAGTAGTATTGGTAGGCCACCATGGGCCTACGAGCAGTACTTC.